Listed here are 9 T cell receptor beta chains from one sample, sequenced in a study of blood T cell repertoires in COVID-19. TCRdb keeps only in-frame clones here, not all; method: immunoSEQ multiplex PCR. The data show 150,000 to 200,000 clones, 87% seen once. The source material was peripheral blood. Source of these receptors: a man in his sixties with active or convalescent COVID-19.

This sequence joins TRBV6-5 and TRBJ1-2; TRBD1 matches at 7 bases. V was pared by 2 bases and J by 7 bases, with 13 bases of the junction left unmatched. The CDR3 length is 16 residues. Germline V gene sequence: CDR1 MNHEY, CDR2 SVGAGI. CDR3 in DNA: TGTGCCAGCAGTTACACCGGACAGGAAAGGGTTCGTGGCTACACCTTC. Protein: CASSYTGQERVRGYTF.

The chain combines TRBV3-1 (or the pseudogene TRBV3-2) with TRBJ2-5; maybe TRBD1 (5 bases). This CDR3 has 12 residues. V shed 4 bases and J shed 3 bases, with 6 bases lying between them. CDR1 is LGHDT and CDR2 is YNNKEL in the germline V gene (reference sequence). The CDR3 reads CASSRQKETQYF. The CDR3 DNA follows: TGTGCCAGCAGCCGACAGAAAGAGACCCAGTACTTC.

V and J are TRBV5-1 and TRBJ2-5; 11 bases line up with TRBD1. J gave up 5 bases and V 0 bases, and 6 bases lay outside the gene matches. Germline loops: CDR1 SGHRS, CDR2 YFSETQ. CDR3 length: 16 residues. In DNA, the CDR3 is TGCGCCAGCAGCTTGGGCGGACAGGGGGCCAGGGAGACCCAGTACTTC. This sequence encodes CASSLGGQGARETQYF.

In its sample, this clone was seen a few times. This chain uses TRBV10-2 with TRBJ1-5, with a possible D match to TRBD1 (6 bases). The V end lost 0 bases, the J end lost 6 bases, and 18 bases lay between the germline ends. CDR1 and CDR2 (germline): WSHSY, SAAADI. The CDR3 spans 17 residues. CDR3 nucleotide sequence: TGCGCCAGCAGTGAGTCAGAGACAGGCTATCGGGGTCAGCCCCAGCATTTT. It yields the protein CASSESETGYRGQPQHF.

The chain combines TRBV21-1 with TRBJ2-2; the table's D call, TRBD1, has no DNA check behind it. TRBV21-1 has pseudogene status. The CDR3 length is 16 residues. The CDR3: CASSTLETGGEGELFF. The DNA of the CDR3 is TGTGCCAGCAGCACCTTGGAGACAGGGGGCGAAGGGGAGCTGTTTTTT.

The chain links TRBV19 to TRBJ2-2, with 7 bases fitting TRBD2. From germline, CDR1 is LNHDA and CDR2 SQIVND (reference sequence). Trimming removed 5 bases from V and 2 bases from J; junction bases left unmatched: 11. CDR3 length equals 17 residues. CDR3 sequence: CASSAPRGVTNTGELFF. In nucleotides, the CDR3 is TGTGCCAGTAGTGCCCCCCGGGGGGTAACCAACACCGGGGAGCTGTTTTTT.

This chain connects TRBV3-1 (or the pseudogene TRBV3-2) to TRBJ2-7; possible D gene TRBD1, 7 bases. This CDR3 spans 13 amino acids. Germline lookup yields CDR1 LGHDT and CDR2 YNNKEL (reference sequence). V was clipped by 5 bases and J by 9 bases, with 17 bases between them. CDR3 coding DNA: TGTGCCAGCAGCTGGGGGACAGCGGGTGGGCAGTACTTC. Translation gives CASSWGTAGGQYF.

This rearrangement joins TRBV29-1 to TRBJ1-2; 7 bases are shared with TRBD1. The CDR3 is 13 amino acids. CDR1 is SQVTM, CDR2 ANQGSEA, per germline. V shed 5 bases and J 4 bases; nucleotides not matched to a gene: 7. DNA of the CDR3: TGCAGCGTTACGAGGGGGCTTGGCTATGGCTACACCTTC. Protein sequence: CSVTRGLGYGYTF.

The chain has TRBV6-2 or TRBV6-3 and TRBJ1-5; D is perhaps TRBD1 (6 bases). Trimming took off 5 bases at V and 4 bases at J, with 24 bases between the two ends. The CDR3 totals 18 residues. Germline assignment: CDR1 MNHEY and CDR2 SVGEGT. The CDR3 sequence is CASSPGTRLPRANQPQHF. CDR3 in DNA: TGTGCCAGCAGTCCCGGGACACGCCTCCCCAGGGCAAATCAGCCCCAGCATTTT.